These 21 T cell receptor beta chains were all obtained from the same sample, sequenced in a study of beta chain features in type 1 diabetes. Study-level results: Among all four CD4+ subsets, Type 1 diabetes patients had TCRB CDR3s that were moderately but significantly shorter.

Expressed TCRB transcripts were sequenced, since all the RNA that had been isolated was reverse transcribed. This table comes from immunoSEQ multiplex PCR, and its TCRdb copy is limited to in-frame clones, with some not included. The sample lists 120,000 or so clones; around 16% were seen once. For these TCRs, the target antigens are not known. Material: central memory CD4+ T cells from blood. The receptors originated from a young man with type 1 diabetes.

This clone was found a few times. In nucleotides, the CDR3 is TGTGCCAGCACTGTTGGGGTGAACACTGAAGCTTTCTTT. Translated, it gives CASTVGVNTEAFF. The chain carries TRBV2 and TRBJ1-1; D uncertain. V shed 7 bases and J shed 0 bases, with 9 bases lying between them. Germline CDR1 and CDR2: SNHLY and FYNNEI. This CDR3 spans 13 amino acids.

The CDR3 spells CASSQDLTSGGAAEQFF. DNA of the CDR3: TGCGCCAGCAGCCAAGATCTAACTAGCGGGGGGGCGGCTGAGCAGTTCTTC. The V call is TRBV4-3, the J call TRBJ2-1; 13 nucleotides line up with TRBD2. The CDR3 totals 17 residues. V lost 0 bases to trimming and J lost 9 bases; unmatched junction nucleotides: 8. CDR1 is LGHNA, CDR2 YSLEER, per germline.

The gene calls are TRBV9 and TRBJ1-2, with 11 nucleotides matching TRBD1. The trim removed 4 bases at V and 7 bases at J, leaving 3 bases unmatched. Per germline, CDR1 SGDLS and CDR2 YYNGEE. The CDR3 totals 13 residues. CDR3 region: CASSTGTGGGYTF. Written as DNA, the CDR3 is TGTGCCAGCAGCACCGGGACAGGGGGTGGCTACACCTTC.

This clone appeared a few times. The CDR3 DNA sequence: TGTGCCAGCTCACCTAGACAGGTTACCATGAACACTGAAGCTTTCTTT. This encodes CASSPRQVTMNTEAFF. The chain joins TRBV18 to TRBJ1-1; D possibly corresponds to TRBD1 (6 bases). The length of the CDR3 is 16 residues. From germline, CDR1 is KGHSH and CDR2 LQKENI. V was clipped by 3 bases and J by 0 bases, with 14 bases between them. The whole variable domain, filled in from reference TRBV18 and TRBJ1-1, reads NAGVMQNPRHLVRRRGQEARLRCSPMKGHSHVYWYRQLPEEGLKFMVYLQKENIIDESGMPKERFSAEFPKEGPSILRIQQVVRGDSAAYFCASSPRQVTMNTEAFFGQGTRLTVV.

This clone was seen at least ten times. The gene calls are TRBV2 and TRBJ2-3; D gene unclear. V lost 6 bases to trimming and J lost 6 bases, with 7 bases between them. This CDR3 spans 11 amino acids. CDR1 and CDR2 from the germline V gene are SNHLY and FYNNEI. CDR3: CASRAMDTQYF. For the CDR3, the DNA is TGTGCCAGCAGGGCTATGGATACGCAGTATTTT.

The rearrangement uses TRBV10-3 and TRBJ2-1; possibly TRBD2 for D (5 bases). The V end lost 7 bases, the J end lost 7 bases, and 20 bases lay between the germline ends. The CDR3 spans 15 residues. CDR1 is ENHRY, CDR2 SYGVKD, per germline. CDR3 in DNA: TGTGCCATCAAACCCCGGGATTCAAATGCAAATGAGCAGTTCTTC. Translated: CAIKPRDSNANEQFF.

The chain carries TRBV19 and TRBJ2-2; 7 bases match TRBD2. CDR1 LNHDA and CDR2 SQIVND come from the germline V gene (reference sequence). This CDR3 region has 16 residues. V dropped 7 bases and J dropped 1; count of bases not matched to a gene: 9. The CDR3 DNA reads as TGTGCCAGTAACCTTGGAGCGGGGCAGAACACCGGGGAGCTGTTTTTT. As protein: CASNLGAGQNTGELFF.

CDR3 region: CASSQGLNQPQHF. As DNA, the CDR3 is TGTGCCAGCAGCCAGGGTTTAAATCAGCCCCAGCATTTT. The chain joins TRBV6-6 to TRBJ1-5; D might be TRBD1 (5 bases). Trimming removed 6 bases from V and 4 bases from J, with 10 bases in between. The CDR3 totals 13 residues. Germline V gene data show CDR1 as MNHNY and CDR2 as SVGAGI (reference sequence).

This clone has more than one count but fewer than ten. V is TRBV18 and J is TRBJ1-6, with TRBD1 matching over 7 bases. From germline, CDR1 is KGHSH and CDR2 LQKENI. This CDR3 is built from 16 residues. Trimming removed 1 base from V and 9 bases from J; junction bases left unmatched: 9. Here the CDR3 reads CASSPQEGAEGSPLHF. As DNA, the CDR3 is TGTGCCAGCTCACCACAGGAGGGGGCGGAAGGTTCACCCCTCCACTTT.

The rearrangement uses TRBV28 and TRBJ2-5; no firm D call. The DNA end is more similar to TRBJ2-7, so the J call may be wrong. The CDR3 has 11 residues. Germline assignment: CDR1 MDHEN and CDR2 SYDVKM. CDR3 nucleotides: TGTGCCAGCAGCAAAACCTACGAGCAGTACTTC. Amino acid sequence: CASSKTYEQYF.

The chain links TRBV18 to TRBJ2-1, with TRBD2 identical over 14 bases. Unmatched junction bases numbered 4, after V lost 3 bases and J lost 12 bases. The germline gives CDR1 KGHSH, CDR2 LQKENI. The CDR3 has 14 amino acids. The CDR3 protein is CASSPTGTSGRQFF. In DNA, the CDR3 is TGTGCCAGCTCACCTACCGGGACTAGCGGGAGGCAGTTCTTC.

This clone turned up a few times. The V and J genes are TRBV27 and TRBJ2-7; D tentatively fits TRBD1 or TRBD2 (5 bases each). The germline V and J ends were trimmed by 6 bases and 0 bases, with 18 bases remaining between them. This CDR3 has 16 amino acids. Germline-derived CDR1 and CDR2 are MNHEY and SMNVEV (reference sequence). The CDR3 spells CASSRDGWSDSYEQYF. CDR3 nucleotide sequence: TGTGCCAGCAGCCGGGACGGCTGGTCAGACTCCTACGAGCAGTACTTC.

This clone was counted between two and nine times. The CDR3: CASGQGANTEAFF. The CDR3 DNA reads TGTGCCAGCGGCCAGGGGGCGAACACTGAAGCTTTCTTT. The chain joins TRBV7-2 to TRBJ1-1; 8 bases fit TRBD1. The CDR3 has 13 amino acids. Germline-derived CDR1 and CDR2 are SGHTA and FQGNSA. Unmatched junction bases numbered 3, after V lost 8 bases and J lost 1 base.

This sequence joins TRBV7-2 and TRBJ2-7; 7 nucleotides agree with TRBD2. J lost 6 bases, V lost 2 bases, and 13 bases had no gene match. Germline CDR1 is SGHTA and CDR2 is FQGNSA. There are 16 residues in the CDR3. The DNA of the CDR3 is TGTGCCAGCAGCTTAACGGGGGGAAGATCCGGCAGCGAGCAGTACTTC. It yields the protein CASSLTGGRSGSEQYF.

J is TRBJ1-1 and V is TRBV7-3; D call uncertain. CDR1 is SGHTA and CDR2 is FQGTGA in the germline V gene. V shed 1 base and J shed 3 bases, with 12 bases lying between them. CDR3 length: 15 residues. CDR3 region: CASSLRPSGDTEAFF. The CDR3 nucleotides read TGTGCCAGCAGCTTAAGGCCCAGCGGGGACACTGAAGCTTTCTTT.

This clone was detected only a few times. Other DNA variants within this sample encode the same CDR3. The CDR3 DNA reads as TGTGCCAGCAGCTTAGGTCTAGCGGGATGGACAGATACGCAGTATTTT. Its protein product is CASSLGLAGWTDTQYF. The chain joins TRBV7-2 to TRBJ2-3; 9 nucleotides match TRBD2. From germline, CDR1 is SGHTA and CDR2 FQGNSA. The CDR3 is 16 residues long. V shed 1 base and J 3 bases; nucleotides not matched to a gene: 5. Complete variable domain (other parts from reference TRBV7-2 and TRBJ2-3): GAGVSQSPSNKVTEKGKDVELRCDPISGHTALYWYRQSLGQGLEFLIYFQGNSAPDKSGLPSDRFSAERTGGSVSTLTIQRTQQEDSAVYLCASSLGLAGWTDTQYFGPGTRLTVL.

This chain uses TRBV2 with TRBJ2-1; a weak D match, TRBD2 (6 bases). V was pared by 7 bases and J by 9 bases, with 10 bases between. The CDR3 contains 11 residues. From germline, CDR1 is SNHLY and CDR2 FYNNEI. CDR3 DNA sequence: TGTGCCAGCATTACGGAGGGTGAGCAGTTCTTC. This sequence encodes CASITEGEQFF.

This clone has just a few counts. The chain couples TRBV29-1 to TRBJ2-1; maybe TRBD1 (5 bases). The CDR3 runs 16 residues. The V gene lost 3 bases and the J gene lost 6 bases, with 21 bases spanning the gap. Germline CDR1 reads SQVTM; CDR2 reads ANQGSEA. The CDR3 spells CSVDELPRGTRNEQFF. The CDR3 nucleotides are TGCAGCGTTGATGAGTTGCCAAGGGGAACGCGCAATGAGCAGTTCTTC.

This rearrangement joins TRBV9 to TRBJ2-1; a possible D gene is TRBD2 (5 bases). Trimming pared 0 bases from V and 0 bases from J, leaving 10 bases between. The germline V gene encodes CDR1 SGDLS and CDR2 YYNGEE. There are 16 residues in the CDR3. The CDR3 bases are TGTGCCAGCAGCGTAGGGAGGCACTCCTCCTACAATGAGCAGTTCTTC. It yields the protein CASSVGRHSSYNEQFF.

There are a few counts of this clone. The V gene is TRBV6-1, the J gene TRBJ2-1, with 9 bases aligning to TRBD1. Per the germline V gene, CDR1 is MNHNS and CDR2 is SASEGT. Losses at the gene ends were 8 bases for V and 3 bases for J; bases not matched to a gene: 5. The CDR3 loop spans 14 amino acids. This CDR3 reads CASFPGQGYNEQFF. CDR3 coding DNA: TGTGCCAGCTTCCCGGGACAGGGCTACAATGAGCAGTTCTTC.

The chain has TRBV5-4 and TRBJ2-5; D may be TRBD1 (6 bases). Germline assignment: CDR1 SGHNT and CDR2 YYREEE (reference sequence). CDR3 length equals 14 residues. Trimming cost V 1 base and J 1 base, with 8 bases left between them. The CDR3 DNA reads TGTGCCAGCAGCTTGCAGGGGTCCCAAGAGACCCAGTACTTC. It specifies CASSLQGSQETQYF.